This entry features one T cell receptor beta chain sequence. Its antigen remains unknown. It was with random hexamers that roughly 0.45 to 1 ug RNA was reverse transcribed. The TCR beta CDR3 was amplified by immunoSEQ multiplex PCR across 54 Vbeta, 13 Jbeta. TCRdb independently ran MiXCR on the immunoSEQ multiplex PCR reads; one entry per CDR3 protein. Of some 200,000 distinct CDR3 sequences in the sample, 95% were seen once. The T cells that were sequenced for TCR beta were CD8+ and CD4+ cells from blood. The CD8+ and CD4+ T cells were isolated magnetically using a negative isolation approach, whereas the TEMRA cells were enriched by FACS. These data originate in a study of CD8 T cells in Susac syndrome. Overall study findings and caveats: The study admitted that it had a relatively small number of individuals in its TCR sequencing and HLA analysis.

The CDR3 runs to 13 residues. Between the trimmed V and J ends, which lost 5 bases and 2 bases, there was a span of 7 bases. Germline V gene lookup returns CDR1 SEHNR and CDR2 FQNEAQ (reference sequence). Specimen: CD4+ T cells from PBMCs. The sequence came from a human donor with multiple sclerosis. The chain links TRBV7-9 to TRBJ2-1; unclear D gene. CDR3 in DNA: TGTGCCAGCAGCCCCGACCCCTACAATGAGCAGTTCTTC. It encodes CASSPDPYNEQFF.